A selection of T cell receptor beta chains follows, all from one sample in a study of blood T cell repertoires in COVID-19. The protocol was immunoSEQ multiplex PCR, while the TCRdb copy is restricted to in-frame clones and leaves out a portion. The sample consists of 130,000 to 150,000 clones, roughly 88% of them appearing once. The sample consisted of peripheral blood. The receptors were sampled from a man between 65 and 85 years old with acute or convalescent COVID-19. Each CDR3 is given with its conserved first and last residue. The D gene is left open where the match is weak. The listing skips clone size in some rows; elsewhere it reads once, few, many or a size class.

J gene,D gene,clone size,V gene,CDR3 protein,CDR3 DNA
TRBJ2-7,NA,NA,TRBV10-3,CAISPWGVYEQYF,TGTGCCATCAGCCCCTGGGGGGTCTACGAGCAGTACTTC
TRBJ2-5,NA,NA,TRBV5-1,CASSLVDRQETQYF,TGCGCCAGCAGCTTGGTGGACAGACAAGAGACCCAGTACTTC
TRBJ1-6,TRBD1,NA,TRBV4-2,CASSQDTTGRLAPLHF,TGTGCCAGCAGCCAGGACACGACAGGGAGGTTGGCACCCCTCCACTTT
TRBJ2-3,TRBD2,NA,TRBV5-1,CASSLTRTSGRATDTQYF,TGCGCCAGCAGCTTGACTAGGACTAGCGGGAGGGCCACAGATACGCAGTATTTT
TRBJ1-2,TRBD1,NA,TRBV10-2,CASRKDRGNYGYTF,TGCGCCAGCAGGAAGGACAGGGGTAACTATGGCTACACCTTC
TRBJ1-6,NA,NA,TRBV7-2,CASSLDRAENSPLHF,TGTGCCAGCAGCTTAGACAGGGCGGAAAATTCACCCCTCCACTTT
TRBJ2-1,TRBD2,NA,TRBV29-1,CSVIVSGGSSYNEQFF,TGCAGCGTCATAGTCTCGGGCGGGAGCTCCTACAATGAGCAGTTCTTC
TRBJ2-5,TRBD1,NA,TRBV18,CASHRQGEQETQYF,TGTGCCAGCCACAGACAGGGGGAACAAGAGACCCAGTACTTC
TRBJ1-2,TRBD1,NA,TRBV7-9,CASTGTGGHYGYTF,TGTGCCAGCACCGGGACAGGGGGACACTATGGCTACACCTTC
TRBJ1-4,NA,NA,TRBV7-8,CASSRTLGRKTEKLFF,TGTGCCAGCAGCCGGACGTTGGGCCGAAAGACTGAAAAACTGTTTTTT
TRBJ1-1,TRBD1,NA,TRBV7-9,CASSGPGGTEAFF,TGTGCCAGCAGCGGACCAGGGGGCACTGAAGCTTTCTTT
TRBJ1-5,TRBD1,NA,TRBV24-1,CATSDPRQGSNQPQHF,TGTGCCACCAGTGATCCACGACAGGGGAGCAATCAGCCCCAGCATTTT
TRBJ2-5,TRBD2,NA,TRBV19,CASSPQAGGPEETQYF,TGTGCCAGTAGTCCCCAAGCGGGGGGGCCTGAAGAGACCCAGTACTTC
TRBJ1-1,TRBD1,NA,TRBV5-1,CASSLAGTGLEAFF,TGCGCCAGCAGCTTGGCCGGGACAGGCCTGGAAGCTTTCTTT
TRBJ1-2,NA,NA,TRBV30,CAWSRRVSYGYTF,TGTGCCTGGTCCCGCAGGGTAAGCTATGGCTACACCTTC
TRBJ1-2,TRBD1,NA,TRBV2,CASSGDRAYGYTF,TGTGCCAGCAGTGGTGACAGGGCCTATGGCTACACCTTC
TRBJ2-7,NA,NA,TRBV7-2,CASSLEQTSTYEQYF,TGTGCCAGCAGCTTAGAACAGACAAGCACCTACGAGCAGTACTTC
TRBJ2-5,NA,few,TRBV6-5,CASSLGAGGTQYF,TGTGCCAGCAGCCTAGGGGCCGGCGGGACCCAGTACTTC
TRBJ2-5,NA,NA,TRBV2,CASSEMAVQETQYF,TGTGCCAGCAGTGAAATGGCAGTACAAGAGACCCAGTACTTC
TRBJ1-2,NA,NA,TRBV24-1,CATSDRDGTYTF,TGTGCCACCAGTGACAGGGACGGGACTTACACCTTC
TRBJ1-2,NA,NA,TRBV27,CASSPPGSVNGYTF,TGTGCCAGCAGCCCACCGGGGAGTGTGAATGGCTACACCTTC
TRBJ2-3,TRBD2,NA,TRBV4-2,CASSPSGGATDTQYF,TGTGCCAGCAGCCCAAGCGGGGGGGCAACAGATACGCAGTATTTT
TRBJ1-1,TRBD1,NA,TRBV4-1,CASSQEGTGGMNTEAFF,TGCGCCAGCAGCCAAGAGGGGACAGGAGGGATGAACACTGAAGCTTTCTTT
TRBJ2-7,NA,NA,TRBV19,CASSLGRTYEQYF,TGTGCCAGTAGTCTTGGCAGAACCTACGAGCAGTACTTC
TRBJ2-1,TRBD2,NA,TRBV6-5,CASSSGGRYNEQFF,TGTGCCAGCAGTTCGGGAGGGCGCTACAATGAGCAGTTCTTC
TRBJ2-5,NA,NA,TRBV18,CASSPPSGIETQYF,TGTGCCAGCTCACCACCGTCCGGGATAGAGACCCAGTACTTC
TRBJ1-1,NA,NA,TRBV10-3,CAISGTDTTEAFF,TGTGCCATCAGCGGGACTGACACCACTGAAGCTTTCTTT
TRBJ2-5,TRBD2,NA,TRBV10-3,CATGLAEETQYF,TGTGCCACGGGACTAGCTGAGGAGACCCAGTACTTC
TRBJ1-1,NA,NA,TRBV29-1,CSVEALPRSRNTEAFF,TGCAGCGTTGAGGCCCTCCCCAGGTCACGAAACACTGAAGCTTTCTTT
TRBJ2-1,NA,once,TRBV1,CTSSHKRGGQDEQFF,TGCACCAGCAGTCATAAGCGGGGGGGCCAGGATGAGCAGTTCTTC
TRBJ2-1,TRBD2,few,TRBV6-5,CASSTTSGLNNEQFF,TGTGCCAGCAGTACGACTAGCGGACTAAACAATGAGCAGTTCTTC
TRBJ2-6,TRBD1,NA,TRBV4-1,CASSQVTGGSGANVLTF,TGCGCCAGCAGCCAAGTGACAGGGGGCTCTGGGGCCAACGTCCTGACTTTC
TRBJ2-2,NA,NA,TRBV7-3,CASSPTRQGPGELFF,TGTGCCAGCAGCCCTACGCGGCAGGGCCCCGGGGAGCTGTTTTTT
TRBJ1-4,NA,NA,TRBV18,CASSPPSVEKLFF,TGTGCCAGCTCACCCCCCTCGGTAGAAAAACTGTTTTTT
TRBJ2-5,NA,NA,TRBV11-2,CASSLLLQRETQYF,TGTGCCAGCAGCCTACTCCTCCAGCGGGAGACCCAGTACTTC
TRBJ2-1,TRBD1,NA,TRBV5-1,CASSQTGTGAPGEQFF,TGCGCCAGCAGCCAGACCGGGACAGGGGCCCCAGGGGAGCAGTTCTTC
TRBJ1-2,NA,NA,TRBV7-9,CASSLPNGAYGYGYTF,TGTGCCAGCAGCCTCCCCAACGGTGCGTACGGCTATGGCTACACCTTC
TRBJ1-2,NA,few,TRBV5-1,CASSLGGIREADYGYTF,TGCGCCAGCAGCTTGGGAGGAATCAGGGAGGCGGACTATGGCTACACCTTC
TRBJ2-1,TRBD2,NA,TRBV2,CASSEWGLAGGNNEQFF,TGTGCCAGCAGTGAATGGGGACTAGCGGGAGGCAACAATGAGCAGTTCTTC
TRBJ2-3,NA,NA,TRBV6-1,CASSEAGSTDTQYF,TGTGCCAGCAGTGAGGCCGGGAGCACAGATACGCAGTATTTT
TRBJ2-1,NA,NA,TRBV2,CASSSVSYNEQFF,TGTGCCAGCTCTAGCGTGTCCTACAATGAGCAGTTCTTC
TRBJ2-3,TRBD2,NA,TRBV19,CASSRRGSLSDTQYF,TGTGCCAGTAGCCGGCGGGGGTCCTTGTCAGATACGCAGTATTTT
TRBJ1-2,NA,NA,TRBV2,CASTTGGALGGYTF,TGTGCCAGCACCACAGGAGGGGCCCTAGGAGGCTACACCTTC
TRBJ2-3,NA,few,TRBV6-1,CASSETRPSTDTQYF,TGTGCCAGCAGTGAGACTAGACCAAGCACAGATACGCAGTATTTT
TRBJ2-1,NA,NA,TRBV20-1,CSAREDNEQFF,TGCAGTGCTAGGGAGGACAATGAGCAGTTCTTC
TRBJ1-1,NA,few,TRBV30,CAWSTTGNTEAFF,TGTGCCTGGAGTACCACAGGGAACACTGAAGCTTTCTTT
TRBJ2-3,TRBD2,NA,TRBV7-2,CASSLVLAGGSTDTQYF,TGTGCCAGCAGCTTAGTCCTAGCGGGAGGGTCCACAGATACGCAGTATTTT
TRBJ1-2,NA,NA,TRBV29-1,CSVAGFSPISRPNYGYTF,TGCAGCGTTGCAGGATTCTCCCCCATATCTCGGCCTAACTATGGCTACACCTTC
TRBJ1-3,TRBD1,once,TRBV7-8,CASSITGQGLGNTIYF,TGTGCCAGCAGCATAACCGGACAGGGGCTCGGAAACACCATATATTTT